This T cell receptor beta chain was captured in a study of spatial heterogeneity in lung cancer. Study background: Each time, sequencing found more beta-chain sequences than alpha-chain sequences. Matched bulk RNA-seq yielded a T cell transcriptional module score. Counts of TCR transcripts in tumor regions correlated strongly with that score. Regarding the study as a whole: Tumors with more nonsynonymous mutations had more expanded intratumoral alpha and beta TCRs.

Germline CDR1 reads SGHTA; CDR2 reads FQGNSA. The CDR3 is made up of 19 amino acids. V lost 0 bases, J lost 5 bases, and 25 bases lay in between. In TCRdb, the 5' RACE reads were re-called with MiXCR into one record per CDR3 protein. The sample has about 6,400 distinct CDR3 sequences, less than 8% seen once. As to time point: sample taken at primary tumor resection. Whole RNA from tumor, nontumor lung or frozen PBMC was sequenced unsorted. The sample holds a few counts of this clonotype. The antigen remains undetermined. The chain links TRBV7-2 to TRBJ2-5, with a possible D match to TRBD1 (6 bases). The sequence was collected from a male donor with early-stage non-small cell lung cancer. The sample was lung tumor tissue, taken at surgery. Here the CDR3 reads CASSLASPQGTLSLETQYF. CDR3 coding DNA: TGTGCCAGCAGCTTAGCGTCCCCACAGGGAACTCTTTCTCTCGAGACCCAGTACTTC.